What follows are 10 T cell receptor beta chains derived from one specimen sequenced in a study of response to subunit inactivated influenza vaccine. Each CDR3 protein gets one entry after TCRdb re-called the RT-PCR reads with MiXCR. The data hold over 150,000 distinct CDR3 sequences, with about 11% observed a single time. The sequencing here drew on CD8+ T cells sorted from PBMCs, taken roughly 24 months after vaccination. The receptors originated from a man aged 50-75 years who received an inactivated influenza vaccine.

This clonotype was detected a few times. The chain couples TRBV24-1 to TRBJ2-5; 7 nucleotides match TRBD1. V was clipped by 0 bases and J by 9 bases; unmatched bases: 6. This CDR3 contains 14 residues. Per germline, CDR1 KGHDR and CDR2 SFDVKD. Written as DNA, the CDR3 is TGTGCCACCAGTGATTTGGGAGACACAGGGGCCCAGTACTTC. Its translation is CATSDLGDTGAQYF.

In this sample, this clonotype turned up a few times. The chain links TRBV2 to TRBJ2-2, with 7 nucleotides matching TRBD1. Trimming cost V 1 base and J 7 bases; bases outside gene matches: 3. Germline CDR1 and CDR2: SNHLY and FYNNEI. The CDR3 covers 14 residues. The CDR3 DNA reads TGTGCCAGCAGTGAAGACAGGGGCCACGGGGAGCTGTTTTTT. Protein product: CASSEDRGHGELFF. The entire variable domain, with the rest obtained from reference TRBV2 and TRBJ2-2, is as follows: EPEVTQTPSHQVTQMGQEVILRCVPISNHLYFYWYRQILGQKVEFLVSFYNNEISEKSEIFDDQFSVERPDGSNFTLKIRSTKLEDSAMYFCASSEDRGHGELFFGEGSRLTVL.

This clonotype occurred many times. The chain is built from TRBV27 and TRBJ2-3; D possibly corresponds to TRBD2 (6 bases). V was clipped by 5 bases and J by 2 bases, with 17 bases between them. This CDR3 has 16 residues. The germline V gene has CDR1 MNHEY and CDR2 SMNVEV (reference sequence). DNA for the CDR3: TGTGCCAGCAGTCCAACGGGGGATTGGGTCACAGATACGCAGTATTTT. Translated, it gives CASSPTGDWVTDTQYF.

This clonotype appeared a few times. This chain joins TRBV12-3 or TRBV12-4 and TRBJ2-2; no reliable D call. This CDR3 is 14 amino acids long. Trimming cost V 6 bases and J 0 bases, with 8 bases left between them. The CDR3 loop is CASSTPANTGELFF. The DNA for the CDR3 is TGTGCCAGCAGCACACCCGCGAACACCGGGGAGCTGTTTTTT.

This clonotype appeared a few times. This sequence joins TRBV11-2 and TRBJ2-7; perhaps TRBD1 as D (5 bases). Trimming shortened V by 2 bases and J by 0 bases, and 11 bases separated the two germline ends. The V gene's germline CDR1 is SGHAT and CDR2 FQNNGV. CDR3 length: 15 amino acids. The CDR3 spells CASSLSQDPSYEQYF. The CDR3 nucleotides are TGTGCCAGCAGCTTATCACAGGACCCCTCCTACGAGCAGTACTTC.

This clonotype was seen repeatedly, ten times or more. The chain combines TRBV29-1 with TRBJ2-5; TRBD2 might be the D (5 bases). CDR1 and CDR2 from the germline V gene are SQVTM and ANQGSEA. V shed 3 bases and J shed 2 bases, with 13 bases lying between them. The CDR3 extends over 14 amino acids. The CDR3, as DNA: TGCAGCGTTGACGGTGTGGGAGATCAAGAGACCCAGTACTTC. Its protein is CSVDGVGDQETQYF.

CDR3 DNA: TGTGCCAGCAGCCAAGATCTGACCGGGTCTGCCGGGGAGCTGTTTTTT. Residues: CASSQDLTGSAGELFF. This rearrangement joins TRBV3-1 to TRBJ2-2; no definite D call. Germline lookup yields CDR1 LGHDT and CDR2 YNNKEL (reference sequence). There are 16 residues in the CDR3. V was trimmed by 0 bases and J by 6 bases, leaving 14 bases between them. The full variable domain, completed using reference TRBV3-1 and TRBJ2-2, is DTAVSQTPKYLVTQMGNDKSIKCEQNLGHDTMYWYKQDSKKFLKIMFSYNNKELIINETVPNRFSPKSPDKAHLNLHINSLELGDSAVYFCASSQDLTGSAGELFFGEGSRLTVL.

This clonotype has only a few counts. The genes are TRBV7-6 and TRBJ2-5; 7 nucleotides align to TRBD2. V gave up 1 base and J gave up 5 bases; unmatched junction bases: 7. The length of the CDR3 is 15 residues. CDR1 is SGHVS, CDR2 FNYEAQ, per germline. The CDR3 bases are TGTGCCAGCAGCTTAGAGGCGGGAGTCTGGGAGACCCAGTACTTC. Translated, it gives CASSLEAGVWETQYF.

The chain couples TRBV12-1 to TRBJ1-1; the table assigns TRBD1, which was not confirmed against the DNA. TRBV12-1 is classified as a pseudogene. This CDR3 is 14 amino acids long. CDR3 nucleotides: TGCGCCAGCAGTGAGGACAAGGCGAACACTGAAGCTTTCTTT. Protein sequence: CASSEDKANTEAFF.

This chain joins TRBV20-1 and TRBJ2-7; D remains unclear. Germline V gene data show CDR1 as DFQATT and CDR2 as SNEGSKA (reference sequence). The V gene lost 2 bases and the J gene lost 6 bases, with 17 bases spanning the gap. This CDR3 contains 14 residues. Here the CDR3 DNA reads TGCAGTGCTAGAATAGGCCCGAGTCTCGGCGAGCAGTACTTC. It codes for CSARIGPSLGEQYF.